These T cell receptor beta chains were read from a single sample in a study of shared clonotypes between healthy human individuals. This table comes from immunoSEQ multiplex PCR, and its TCRdb copy is limited to in-frame clones, with some not included. This repertoire shows some 2.1 million clones, 95% found once; its top ten account for approximately 0.13%. Source material: naive CD4+ T cells sorted from blood. These receptors originate from a young man in good health. The CDR3 runs from the conserved cysteine through the conserved F or W. Fields, in order: clone size, J gene, V gene, D gene, CDR3 DNA, CDR3 protein. The D gene is left open where the match is weak. Part of the rows lack a size; the others show once, few, many or a class for expanded clones.

- | TRBJ1-2 | TRBV29-1 | TRBD1 | TGCAGCGCTGGACAGGGGAACTATGGCTACACCTTC | CSAGQGNYGYTF
- | TRBJ1-3 | TRBV5-4 | TRBD1 | TGTGCCAGCAGCCCCGGGACAGGGGCGGGAGGAAACACCATATATTTT | CASSPGTGAGGNTIYF
- | TRBJ1-2 | TRBV28 | - | TGTGCCAGCAGTCCTAGGGTTCATGGCTACACCTTC | CASSPRVHGYTF
- | TRBJ2-3 | TRBV7-9 | - | TGTGCCAGCAGCTTACAGTCTAATACGCAGTATTTT | CASSLQSNTQYF
- | TRBJ1-5 | TRBV18 | - | TGTGCCAGCTCACCGGACGGATTTTATAGCAATCAGCCCCAGCATTTT | CASSPDGFYSNQPQHF
- | TRBJ1-2 | TRBV5-1 | - | TGCGCCAGCAGCCAACGGACAGAGGGCTATGGCTACACCTTC | CASSQRTEGYGYTF
- | TRBJ1-2 | TRBV28 | TRBD1 | TGTGCCAGCAGTTTAAGGGACAGGGTCTATGGCTACACCTTC | CASSLRDRVYGYTF
once | TRBJ2-3 | TRBV6-1 | TRBD2 | TGTGCCAGCAGTGAACTAGCGGGAGGAGGAAATACGCAGTATTTT | CASSELAGGGNTQYF
- | TRBJ2-4 | TRBV5-5 | - | TGTGCCAGCAGCCAATTGGGGGTTCCAGAGAGGGACATTCAGTACTTC | CASSQLGVPERDIQYF
- | TRBJ1-3 | TRBV30 | - | TGTGCCTGGAGTGTGGGCCAGAAAACTGGAAACACCATATATTTT | CAWSVGQKTGNTIYF
- | TRBJ1-5 | TRBV7-2 | - | TGTGCCAGCAGCTCCCAGGGGCACCTCAATCAGCCCCAGCATTTT | CASSSQGHLNQPQHF
- | TRBJ2-3 | TRBV18 | TRBD1 | TGTGCCAGCTCACCCGGCAGGGGGTTGGATACGCAGTATTTT | CASSPGRGLDTQYF
- | TRBJ1-2 | TRBV6-6 | TRBD1 | TGTGCCAGCAGGCGGACAGGGGGGTACGACTATGGCTACACCTTC | CASRRTGGYDYGYTF
- | TRBJ2-7 | TRBV18 | TRBD2 | TGTGCCAGCTCACCTCTGCCAACTAGCGGGAGTCCCAACGAGCAGTACTTC | CASSPLPTSGSPNEQYF
- | TRBJ2-7 | TRBV30 | TRBD1 | TGTGCCTGGAGACGCGGACAGGGCATTCAAAACGAGCAGTACTTC | CAWRRGQGIQNEQYF
- | TRBJ2-7 | TRBV27 | - | TGTGCCAGCAGATGGTTCGGGGGCGAGCAGTACTTC | CASRWFGGEQYF
once | TRBJ1-2 | TRBV5-1 | - | TGCGCCAGCAGATCGGCAGTAGATGGCTACACCTTC | CASRSAVDGYTF